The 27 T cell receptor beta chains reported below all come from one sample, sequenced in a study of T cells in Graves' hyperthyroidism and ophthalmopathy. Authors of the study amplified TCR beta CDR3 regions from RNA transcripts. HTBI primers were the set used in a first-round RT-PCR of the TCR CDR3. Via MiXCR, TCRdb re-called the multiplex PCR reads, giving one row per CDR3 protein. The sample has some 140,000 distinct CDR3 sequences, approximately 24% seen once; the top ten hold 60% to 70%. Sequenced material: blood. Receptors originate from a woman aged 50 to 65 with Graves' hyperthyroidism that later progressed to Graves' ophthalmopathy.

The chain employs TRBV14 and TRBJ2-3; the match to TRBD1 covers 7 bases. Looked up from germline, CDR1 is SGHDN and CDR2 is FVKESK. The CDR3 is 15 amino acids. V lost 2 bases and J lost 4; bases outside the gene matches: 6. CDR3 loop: CASSQIQGYADTQYF. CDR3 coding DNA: TGTGCCAGCAGCCAAATACAGGGGTACGCAGATACGCAGTATTTT. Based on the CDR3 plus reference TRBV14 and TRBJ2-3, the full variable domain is EAGVTQFPSHSVIEKGQTVTLRCDPISGHDNLYWYRRVMGKEIKFLLHFVKESKQDESGMPNNRFLAERTGGTYSTLKVQPAELEDSGVYFCASSQIQGYADTQYFGPGTRLTVL.

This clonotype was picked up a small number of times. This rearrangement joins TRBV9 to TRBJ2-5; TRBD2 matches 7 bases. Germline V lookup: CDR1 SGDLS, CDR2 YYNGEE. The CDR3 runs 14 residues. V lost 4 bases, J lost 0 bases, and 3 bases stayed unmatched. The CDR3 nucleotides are TGTGCCAGCAGCTTTGGGACTAACCAAGAGACCCAGTACTTC. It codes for CASSFGTNQETQYF.

CDR3 DNA sequence: TGTGCCAGCAGTTTATCCGAGCGGGAGGCAGATACGCAGTATTTT. This gives the protein CASSLSEREADTQYF. V is TRBV28 and J is TRBJ2-3; 9 bases agree with TRBD2. From germline, CDR1 is MDHEN and CDR2 SYDVKM. The V gene end was trimmed by 1 base and the J gene end by 4 bases; junction bases not matched to a gene: 3. This CDR3 region has 15 residues.

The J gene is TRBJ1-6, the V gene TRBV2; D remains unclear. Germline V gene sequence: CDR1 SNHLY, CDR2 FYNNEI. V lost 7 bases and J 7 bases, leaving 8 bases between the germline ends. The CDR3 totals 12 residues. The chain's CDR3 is CASTFGNSPLHF. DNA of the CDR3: TGTGCCAGCACTTTTGGGAATTCACCCCTCCACTTT.

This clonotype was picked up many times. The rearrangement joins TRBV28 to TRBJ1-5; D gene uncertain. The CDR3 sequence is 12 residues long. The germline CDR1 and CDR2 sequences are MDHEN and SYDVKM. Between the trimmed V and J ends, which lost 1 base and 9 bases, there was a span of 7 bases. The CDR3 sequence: CASSLLRSPQHF. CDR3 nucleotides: TGTGCCAGCAGTTTATTGCGTTCGCCCCAGCATTTT.

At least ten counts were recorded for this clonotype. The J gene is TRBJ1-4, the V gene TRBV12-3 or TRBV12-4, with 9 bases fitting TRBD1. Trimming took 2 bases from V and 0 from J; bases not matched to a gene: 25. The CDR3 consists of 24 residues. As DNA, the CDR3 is TGTGCCAGCAGTTTAATCCCCGGGATCAACCGGGGCCCGGGACAGGGCGCAACTAATGAAAAACTGTTTTTT. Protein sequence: CASSLIPGINRGPGQGATNEKLFF.

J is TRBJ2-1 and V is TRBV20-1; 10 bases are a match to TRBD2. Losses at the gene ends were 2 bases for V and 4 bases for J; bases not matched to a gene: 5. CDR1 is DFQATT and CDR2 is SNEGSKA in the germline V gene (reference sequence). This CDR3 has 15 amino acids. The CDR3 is CSARSGTSVYNEQFF. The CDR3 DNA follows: TGCAGTGCTAGATCCGGGACTAGCGTTTACAATGAGCAGTTCTTC.

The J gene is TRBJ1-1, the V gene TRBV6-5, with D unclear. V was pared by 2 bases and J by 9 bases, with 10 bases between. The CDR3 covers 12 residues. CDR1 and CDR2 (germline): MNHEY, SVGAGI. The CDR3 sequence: CASSYVARQAFF. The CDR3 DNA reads TGTGCCAGCAGTTACGTGGCTCGCCAAGCTTTCTTT.

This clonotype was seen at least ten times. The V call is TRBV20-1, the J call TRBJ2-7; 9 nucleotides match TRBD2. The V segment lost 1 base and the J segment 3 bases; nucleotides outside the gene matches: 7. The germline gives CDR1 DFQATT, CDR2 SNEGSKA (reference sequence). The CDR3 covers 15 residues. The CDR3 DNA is TGCAGTGCTAGAGTCCTTAGCGGGAGTATCTACGAGCAGTACTTC. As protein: CSARVLSGSIYEQYF.

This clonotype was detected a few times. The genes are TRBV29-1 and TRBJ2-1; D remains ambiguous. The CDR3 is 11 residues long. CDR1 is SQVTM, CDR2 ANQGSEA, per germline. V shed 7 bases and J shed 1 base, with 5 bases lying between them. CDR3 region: CSAQSYNEQFF. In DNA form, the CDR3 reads TGCAGCGCGCAATCCTACAATGAGCAGTTCTTC.

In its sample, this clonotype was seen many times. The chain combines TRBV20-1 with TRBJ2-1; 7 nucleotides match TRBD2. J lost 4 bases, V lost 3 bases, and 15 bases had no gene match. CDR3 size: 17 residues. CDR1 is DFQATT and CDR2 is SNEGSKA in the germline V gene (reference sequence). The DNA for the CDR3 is TGCAGTGCTAGCTGGACTAGTTGGTCTCGGCATTACAATGAGCAGTTCTTC. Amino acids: CSASWTSWSRHYNEQFF.

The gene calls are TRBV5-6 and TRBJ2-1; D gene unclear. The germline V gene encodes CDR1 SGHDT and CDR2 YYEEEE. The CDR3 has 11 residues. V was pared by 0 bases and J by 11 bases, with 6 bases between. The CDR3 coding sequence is TGTGCCAGCAGCTTGGGTCAGAAGCAGTTCTTC. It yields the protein CASSLGQKQFF. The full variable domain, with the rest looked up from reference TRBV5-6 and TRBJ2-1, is DAGVTQSPTHLIKTRGQQVTLRCSPKSGHDTVSWYQQALGQGPQFIFQYYEEEERQRGNFPDRFSGHQFPNYSSELNVNALLLGDSALYLCASSLGQKQFFGPGTRLTVL.

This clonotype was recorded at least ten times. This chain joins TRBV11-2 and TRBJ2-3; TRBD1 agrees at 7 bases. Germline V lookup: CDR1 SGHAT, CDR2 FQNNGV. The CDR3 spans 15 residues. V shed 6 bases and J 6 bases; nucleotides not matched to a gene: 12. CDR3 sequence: CASRSDRDLSDTQYF. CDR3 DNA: TGTGCCAGCAGATCCGACAGGGATCTATCTGATACGCAGTATTTT.

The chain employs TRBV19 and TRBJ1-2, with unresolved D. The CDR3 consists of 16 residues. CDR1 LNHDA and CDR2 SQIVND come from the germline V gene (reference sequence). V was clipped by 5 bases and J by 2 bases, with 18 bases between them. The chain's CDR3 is CASSPPGQQSNYGYTF. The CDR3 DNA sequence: TGTGCCAGTAGTCCCCCGGGCCAACAGAGCAACTATGGCTACACCTTC.

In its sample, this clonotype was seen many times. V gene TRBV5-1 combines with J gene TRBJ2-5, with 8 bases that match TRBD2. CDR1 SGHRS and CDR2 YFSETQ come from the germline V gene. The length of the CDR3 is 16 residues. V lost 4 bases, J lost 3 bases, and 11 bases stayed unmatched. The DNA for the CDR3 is TGCGCCAGCAGCAGCTCGGGGGGGCAGGTTAAAGAGACCCAGTACTTC. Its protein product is CASSSSGGQVKETQYF.

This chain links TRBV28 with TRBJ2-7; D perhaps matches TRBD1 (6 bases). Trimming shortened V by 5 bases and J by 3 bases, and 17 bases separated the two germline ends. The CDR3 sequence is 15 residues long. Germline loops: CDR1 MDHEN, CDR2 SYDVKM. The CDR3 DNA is TGTGCCAGCAGTCGAAGCCGGGACATTTACTACGAGCAGTACTTC. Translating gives CASSRSRDIYYEQYF.

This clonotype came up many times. The CDR3 region has the DNA TGTGCCAGCAGTTCCTCTACAGGGGGCTATGGCTACACCTTC. This encodes CASSSSTGGYGYTF. The rearrangement joins TRBV27 to TRBJ1-2, with TRBD1 matching over 8 bases. The CDR3 sequence is 14 residues long. Trimming cost V 4 bases and J 4 bases; bases outside gene matches: 5. CDR1 and CDR2 (germline): MNHEY, SMNVEV (reference sequence).

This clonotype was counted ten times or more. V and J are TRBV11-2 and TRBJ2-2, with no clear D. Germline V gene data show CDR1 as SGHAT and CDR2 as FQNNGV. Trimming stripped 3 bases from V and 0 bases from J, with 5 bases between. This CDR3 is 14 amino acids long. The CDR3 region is CASSLEPNTGELFF. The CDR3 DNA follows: TGTGCCAGCAGCTTGGAACCGAACACCGGGGAGCTGTTTTTT.

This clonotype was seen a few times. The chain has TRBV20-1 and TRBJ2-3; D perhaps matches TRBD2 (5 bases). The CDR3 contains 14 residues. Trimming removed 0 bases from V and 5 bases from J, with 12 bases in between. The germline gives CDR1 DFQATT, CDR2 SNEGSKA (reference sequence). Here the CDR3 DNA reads TGCAGTGCTAGAGATCTGAGGGTGGGAGATACGCAGTATTTT. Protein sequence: CSARDLRVGDTQYF.

The CDR3 region is CSAIDSHEKLFF. In DNA, the CDR3 is TGCAGCGCAATTGACAGTCATGAAAAACTGTTTTTT. The chain recombines TRBV29-1 with TRBJ1-4, with D perhaps matching TRBD1 (5 bases). V shed 7 bases and J shed 6 bases, with 12 bases lying between them. CDR1 SQVTM and CDR2 ANQGSEA come from the germline V gene. CDR3 size: 12 residues.

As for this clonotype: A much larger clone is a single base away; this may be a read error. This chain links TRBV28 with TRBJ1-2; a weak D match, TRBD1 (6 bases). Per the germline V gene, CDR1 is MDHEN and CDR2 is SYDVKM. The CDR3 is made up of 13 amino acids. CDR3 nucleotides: TGTGCCAGCGGTTTCCCAGGGGAAGGTGGCTACACCTTC. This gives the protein CASGFPGEGGYTF.

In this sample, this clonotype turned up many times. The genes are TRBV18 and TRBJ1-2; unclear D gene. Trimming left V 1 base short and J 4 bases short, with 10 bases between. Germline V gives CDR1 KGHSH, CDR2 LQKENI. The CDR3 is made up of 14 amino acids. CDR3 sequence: CASSPRQEGYGYTF. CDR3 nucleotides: TGTGCCAGCTCACCACGGCAGGAGGGCTATGGCTACACCTTC.

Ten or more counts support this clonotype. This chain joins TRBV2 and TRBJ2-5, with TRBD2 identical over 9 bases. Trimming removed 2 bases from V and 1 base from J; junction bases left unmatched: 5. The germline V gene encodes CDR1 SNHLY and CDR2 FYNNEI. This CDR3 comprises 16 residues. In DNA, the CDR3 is TGTGCCAGCAGTGAACTAGCGGGGACACCCCAAGAGACCCAGTACTTC. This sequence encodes CASSELAGTPQETQYF.

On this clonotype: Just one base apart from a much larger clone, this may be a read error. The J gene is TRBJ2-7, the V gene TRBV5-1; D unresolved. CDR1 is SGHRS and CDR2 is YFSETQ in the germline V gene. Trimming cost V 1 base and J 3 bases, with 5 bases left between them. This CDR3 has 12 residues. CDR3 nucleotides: TGCGCCAGCAGCTTGCTTGGCTACGAGCAGTACTTC. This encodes CASSLLGYEQYF.

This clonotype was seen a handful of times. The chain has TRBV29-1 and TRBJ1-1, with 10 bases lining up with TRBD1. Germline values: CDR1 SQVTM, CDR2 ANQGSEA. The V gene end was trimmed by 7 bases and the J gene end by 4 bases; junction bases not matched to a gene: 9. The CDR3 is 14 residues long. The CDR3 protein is CSAGTGVFGTEAFF. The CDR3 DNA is TGCAGCGCCGGGACAGGGGTTTTTGGCACTGAAGCTTTCTTT. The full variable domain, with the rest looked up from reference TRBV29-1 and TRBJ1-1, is SAVISQKPSRDICQRGTSLTIQCQVDSQVTMMFWYRQQPGQSLTLIATANQGSEATYESGFVIDKFPISRPNLTFSTLTVSNMSPEDSSIYLCSAGTGVFGTEAFFGQGTRLTVV.

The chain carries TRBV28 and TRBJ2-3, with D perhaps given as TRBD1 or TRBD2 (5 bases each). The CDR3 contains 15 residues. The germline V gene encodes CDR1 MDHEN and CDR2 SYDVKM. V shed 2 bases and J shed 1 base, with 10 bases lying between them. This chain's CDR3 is CASSLRGPRTDTQYF. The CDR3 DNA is TGTGCCAGCAGTTTAAGGGGACCTCGCACAGATACGCAGTATTTT.

As DNA, the CDR3 is TGTGCCAGCAGCTTAGTCGTTTCAAAGCAGTTCTTC. This codes for CASSLVVSKQFF. This chain joins TRBV7-2 and TRBJ2-1, with D uncertain. The V end was cut by 1 base, the J end by 11 bases, with 9 bases between. The CDR3 has 12 residues. CDR1 is SGHTA and CDR2 is FQGNSA in the germline V gene.